The present entry profiles one T cell receptor (beta chain) with its context. Construction of TCR beta libraries relied on iRepertoire HTBI primers and on Arm-PCR targeting CDR3 regions. MiXCR was run by TCRdb on the multiplex PCR reads, yielding one entry per CDR3 protein. The table records around 400,000 distinct CDR3 sequences, roughly 25% of them present only once. The data derive from a study of regulatory T cells in long-lasting Graves disease. Indicated time point: persistent/refractory GD, antithyroid drugs over 5 years with positive TRAb. The TCR library was made from RNA extracted from PBMCs. Germline assignment: CDR1 SEHNR and CDR2 FQNEAQ (reference sequence). This CDR3 has 17 residues. The ends lost 4 bases at V and 2 bases at J; junction bases unmatched: 4.

The sample in question was peripheral blood mononuclear cells (PBMCs), obtained when the disease was refractory, from a patient treated with antithyroid drugs. The rearrangement links TRBV7-9 to TRBJ2-6, with 11 bases identical to TRBD2. The receptor's source is a woman aged 40 to 55 with Graves disease. CDR3 DNA sequence: TGTGCCAGCAGCTGGACACTAGCGGGAGCTGGGGCCAACGTCCTGACTTTC. Encoded protein: CASSWTLAGAGANVLTF.